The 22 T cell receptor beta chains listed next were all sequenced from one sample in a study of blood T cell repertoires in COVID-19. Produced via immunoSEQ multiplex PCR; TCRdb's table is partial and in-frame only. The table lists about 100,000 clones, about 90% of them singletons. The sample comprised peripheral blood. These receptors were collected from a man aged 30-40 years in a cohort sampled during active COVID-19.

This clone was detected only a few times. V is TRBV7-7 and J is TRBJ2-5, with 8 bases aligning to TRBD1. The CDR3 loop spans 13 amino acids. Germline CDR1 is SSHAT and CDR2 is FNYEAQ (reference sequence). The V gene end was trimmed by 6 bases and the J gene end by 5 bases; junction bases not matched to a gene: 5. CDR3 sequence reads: CASSPGGGETQYF. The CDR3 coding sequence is TGTGCCAGCAGTCCAGGGGGCGGCGAGACCCAGTACTTC.

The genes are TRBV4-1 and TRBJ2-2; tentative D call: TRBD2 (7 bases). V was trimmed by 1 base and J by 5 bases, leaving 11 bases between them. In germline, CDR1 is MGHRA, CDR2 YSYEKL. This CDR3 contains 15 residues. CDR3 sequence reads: CASSQGGGQTGELFF. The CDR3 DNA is TGCGCCAGCAGCCAAGGGGGGGGCCAAACCGGGGAGCTGTTTTTT.

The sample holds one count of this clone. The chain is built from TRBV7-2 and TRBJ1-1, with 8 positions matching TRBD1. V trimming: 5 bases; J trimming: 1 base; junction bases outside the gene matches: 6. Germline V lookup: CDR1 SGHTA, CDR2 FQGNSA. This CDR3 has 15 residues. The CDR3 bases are TGTGCCAGCAGCCCCCGACAGGGGACGAACACTGAAGCTTTCTTT. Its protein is CASSPRQGTNTEAFF. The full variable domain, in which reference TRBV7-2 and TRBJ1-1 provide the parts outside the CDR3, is GAGVSQSPSNKVTEKGKDVELRCDPISGHTALYWYRQSLGQGLEFLIYFQGNSAPDKSGLPSDRFSAERTGGSVSTLTIQRTQQEDSAVYLCASSPRQGTNTEAFFGQGTRLTVV.

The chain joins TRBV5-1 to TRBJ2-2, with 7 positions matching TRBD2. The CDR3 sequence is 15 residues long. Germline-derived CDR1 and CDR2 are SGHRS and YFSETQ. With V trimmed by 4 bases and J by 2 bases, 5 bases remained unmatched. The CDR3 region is CASSQGLPNTGELFF. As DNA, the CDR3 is TGCGCCAGCAGCCAGGGACTACCCAACACCGGGGAGCTGTTTTTT. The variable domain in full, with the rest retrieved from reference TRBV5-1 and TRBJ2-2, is KAGVTQTPRYLIKTRGQQVTLSCSPISGHRSVSWYQQTPGQGLQFLFEYFSETQRNKGNFPGRFSGRQFSNSRSEMNVSTLELGDSALYLCASSQGLPNTGELFFGEGSRLTVL.

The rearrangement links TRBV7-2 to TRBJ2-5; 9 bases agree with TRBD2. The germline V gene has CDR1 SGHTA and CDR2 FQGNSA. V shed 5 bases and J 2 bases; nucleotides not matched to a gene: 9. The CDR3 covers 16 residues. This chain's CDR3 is CASSKGAGGLQETQYF. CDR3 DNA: TGTGCCAGCAGCAAGGGAGCGGGGGGCCTACAAGAGACCCAGTACTTC.

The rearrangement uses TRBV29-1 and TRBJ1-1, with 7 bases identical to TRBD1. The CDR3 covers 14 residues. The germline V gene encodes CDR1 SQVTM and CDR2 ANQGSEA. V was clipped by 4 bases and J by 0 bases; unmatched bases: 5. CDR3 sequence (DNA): TGCAGCGTTGGCCCACAGGGGATGAACACTGAAGCTTTCTTT. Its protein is CSVGPQGMNTEAFF. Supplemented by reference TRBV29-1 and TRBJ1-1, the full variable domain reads SAVISQKPSRDICQRGTSLTIQCQVDSQVTMMFWYRQQPGQSLTLIATANQGSEATYESGFVIDKFPISRPNLTFSTLTVSNMSPEDSSIYLCSVGPQGMNTEAFFGQGTRLTVV.

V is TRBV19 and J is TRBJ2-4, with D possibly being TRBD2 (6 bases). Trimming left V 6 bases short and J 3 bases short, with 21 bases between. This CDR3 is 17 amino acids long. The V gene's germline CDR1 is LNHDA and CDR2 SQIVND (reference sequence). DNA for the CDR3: TGTGCCAGTAGCCATGTGAGTGGGGGGATTGACAAAAACATTCAGTACTTC. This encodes CASSHVSGGIDKNIQYF. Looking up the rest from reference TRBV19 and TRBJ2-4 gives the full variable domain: DGGITQSPKYLFRKEGQNVTLSCEQNLNHDAMYWYRQDPGQGLRLIYYSQIVNDFQKGDIAEGYSVSREKKESFPLTVTSAQKNPTAFYLCASSHVSGGIDKNIQYFGAGTRLSVL.

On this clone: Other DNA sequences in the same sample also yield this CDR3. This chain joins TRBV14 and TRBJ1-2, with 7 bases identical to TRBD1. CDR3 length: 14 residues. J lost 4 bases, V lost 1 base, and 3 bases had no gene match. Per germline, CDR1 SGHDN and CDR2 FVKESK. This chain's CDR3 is CASSQGGTVYGYTF. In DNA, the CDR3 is TGTGCCAGCAGCCAAGGAGGGACAGTCTATGGCTACACCTTC.

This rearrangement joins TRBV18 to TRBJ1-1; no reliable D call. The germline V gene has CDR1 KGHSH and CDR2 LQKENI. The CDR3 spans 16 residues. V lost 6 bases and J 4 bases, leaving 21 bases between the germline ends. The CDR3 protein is CASSLRAPTLGTEAFF. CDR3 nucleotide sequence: TGTGCCAGCTCTCTCCGGGCCCCGACACTAGGCACTGAAGCTTTCTTT.

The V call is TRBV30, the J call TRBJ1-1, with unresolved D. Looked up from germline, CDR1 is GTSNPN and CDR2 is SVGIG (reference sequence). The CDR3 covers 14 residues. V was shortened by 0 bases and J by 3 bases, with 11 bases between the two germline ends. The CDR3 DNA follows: TGTGCCTGGAGTGTACGGGAGGGATACACTGAAGCTTTCTTT. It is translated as CAWSVREGYTEAFF. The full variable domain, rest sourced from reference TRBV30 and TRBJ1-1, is SQTIHQWPATLVQPVGSPLSLECTVEGTSNPNLYWYRQAAGRGLQLLFYSVGIGQISSEVPQNLSASRPQDRQFILSSKKLLLSDSGFYLCAWSVREGYTEAFFGQGTRLTVV.

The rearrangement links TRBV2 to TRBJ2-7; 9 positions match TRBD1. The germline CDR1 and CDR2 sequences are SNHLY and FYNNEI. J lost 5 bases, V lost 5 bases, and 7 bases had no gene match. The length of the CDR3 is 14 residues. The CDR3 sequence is CASSTGQGSDEQYF. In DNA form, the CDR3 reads TGTGCCAGCAGTACGGGACAGGGATCGGACGAGCAGTACTTC.

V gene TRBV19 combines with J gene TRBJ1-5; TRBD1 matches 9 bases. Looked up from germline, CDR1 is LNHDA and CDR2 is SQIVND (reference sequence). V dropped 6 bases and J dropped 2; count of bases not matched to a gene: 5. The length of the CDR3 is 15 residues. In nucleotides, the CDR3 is TGTGCCAGTAGCCCCACAGGGGGCGGCAATCAGCCCCAGCATTTT. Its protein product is CASSPTGGGNQPQHF.

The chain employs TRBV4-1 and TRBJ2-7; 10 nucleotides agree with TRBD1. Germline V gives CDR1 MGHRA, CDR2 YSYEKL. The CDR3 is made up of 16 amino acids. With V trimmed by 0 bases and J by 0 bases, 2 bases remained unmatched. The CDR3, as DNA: TGCGCCAGCAGCCAAGACAGGACAGGGGGCTCCTACGAGCAGTACTTC. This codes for CASSQDRTGGSYEQYF.

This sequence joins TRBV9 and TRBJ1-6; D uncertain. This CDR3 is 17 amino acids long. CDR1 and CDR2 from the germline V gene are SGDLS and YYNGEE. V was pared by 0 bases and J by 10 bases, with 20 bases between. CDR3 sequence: CASSVAGSQTTQSPLHF. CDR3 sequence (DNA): TGTGCCAGCAGCGTAGCGGGGAGTCAGACAACCCAATCACCCCTCCACTTT.

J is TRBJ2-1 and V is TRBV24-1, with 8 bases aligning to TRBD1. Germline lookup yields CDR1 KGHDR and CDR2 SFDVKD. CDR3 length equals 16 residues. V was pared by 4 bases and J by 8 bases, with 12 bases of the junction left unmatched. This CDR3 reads CATSDPSGGKSDEQFF. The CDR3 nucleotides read TGTGCCACCAGTGACCCCTCAGGGGGCAAATCCGATGAGCAGTTCTTC.

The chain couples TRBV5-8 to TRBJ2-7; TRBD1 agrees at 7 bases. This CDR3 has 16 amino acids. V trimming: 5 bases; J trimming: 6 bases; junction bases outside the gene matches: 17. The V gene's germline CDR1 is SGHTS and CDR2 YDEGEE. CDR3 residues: CASRSIVYRGDSEQYF. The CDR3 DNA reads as TGTGCCAGCAGATCAATCGTATACAGGGGTGATAGCGAGCAGTACTTC.

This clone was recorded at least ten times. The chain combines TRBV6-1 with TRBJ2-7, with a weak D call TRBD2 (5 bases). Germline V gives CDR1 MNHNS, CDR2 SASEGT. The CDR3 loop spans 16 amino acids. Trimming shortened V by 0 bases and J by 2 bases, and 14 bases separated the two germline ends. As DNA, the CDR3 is TGTGCCAGCAGTGAAGCGCTGAGGGCTACCACCTACGAGCAGTACTTC. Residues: CASSEALRATTYEQYF.

The CDR3 sequence is CASSDWGSGDPYGYTF. CDR3 coding DNA: TGTGCCAGCAGTGACTGGGGGTCGGGGGATCCCTATGGCTACACCTTC. The genes are TRBV6-4 and TRBJ1-2; the D gene is possibly TRBD1 (5 bases). V dropped 1 base and J dropped 4 bases, with 16 bases sitting between them. CDR1 MRHNA and CDR2 SNTAGT come from the germline V gene. The CDR3 loop spans 16 amino acids.

CDR3 loop: CASSLGETGGGSTEAFF. CDR3 sequence (DNA): TGCGCCAGCAGCTTGGGAGAGACAGGGGGCGGCAGCACTGAAGCTTTCTTT. The rearrangement uses TRBV5-1 and TRBJ1-1; 10 positions match TRBD1. CDR3 length: 17 amino acids. Trimming removed 0 bases from V and 4 bases from J; junction bases left unmatched: 9. Germline V gene lookup returns CDR1 SGHRS and CDR2 YFSETQ.

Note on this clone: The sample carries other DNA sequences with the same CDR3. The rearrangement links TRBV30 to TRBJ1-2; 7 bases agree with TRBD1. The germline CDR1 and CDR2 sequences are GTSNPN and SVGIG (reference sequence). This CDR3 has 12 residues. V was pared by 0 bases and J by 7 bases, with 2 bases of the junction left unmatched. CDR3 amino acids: CAWSVQGPGYTF. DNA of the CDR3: TGTGCCTGGAGTGTACAGGGGCCTGGCTACACCTTC. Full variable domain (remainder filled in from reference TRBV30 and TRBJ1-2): SQTIHQWPATLVQPVGSPLSLECTVEGTSNPNLYWYRQAAGRGLQLLFYSVGIGQISSEVPQNLSASRPQDRQFILSSKKLLLSDSGFYLCAWSVQGPGYTFGSGTRLTVV.

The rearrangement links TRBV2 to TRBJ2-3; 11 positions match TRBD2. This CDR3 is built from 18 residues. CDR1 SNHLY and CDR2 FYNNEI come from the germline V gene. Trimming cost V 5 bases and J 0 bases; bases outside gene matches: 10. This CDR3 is CASSFSGGARGSTDTQYF. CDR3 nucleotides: TGTGCCAGCAGTTTTAGCGGGGGGGCCCGAGGAAGCACAGATACGCAGTATTTT.

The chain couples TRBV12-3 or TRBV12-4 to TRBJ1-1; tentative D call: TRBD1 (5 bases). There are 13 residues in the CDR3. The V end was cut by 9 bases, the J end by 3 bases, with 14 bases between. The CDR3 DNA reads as TGTGCCAGTAAGGGTTGGGGGGACACTGAAGCTTTCTTT. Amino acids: CASKGWGDTEAFF.